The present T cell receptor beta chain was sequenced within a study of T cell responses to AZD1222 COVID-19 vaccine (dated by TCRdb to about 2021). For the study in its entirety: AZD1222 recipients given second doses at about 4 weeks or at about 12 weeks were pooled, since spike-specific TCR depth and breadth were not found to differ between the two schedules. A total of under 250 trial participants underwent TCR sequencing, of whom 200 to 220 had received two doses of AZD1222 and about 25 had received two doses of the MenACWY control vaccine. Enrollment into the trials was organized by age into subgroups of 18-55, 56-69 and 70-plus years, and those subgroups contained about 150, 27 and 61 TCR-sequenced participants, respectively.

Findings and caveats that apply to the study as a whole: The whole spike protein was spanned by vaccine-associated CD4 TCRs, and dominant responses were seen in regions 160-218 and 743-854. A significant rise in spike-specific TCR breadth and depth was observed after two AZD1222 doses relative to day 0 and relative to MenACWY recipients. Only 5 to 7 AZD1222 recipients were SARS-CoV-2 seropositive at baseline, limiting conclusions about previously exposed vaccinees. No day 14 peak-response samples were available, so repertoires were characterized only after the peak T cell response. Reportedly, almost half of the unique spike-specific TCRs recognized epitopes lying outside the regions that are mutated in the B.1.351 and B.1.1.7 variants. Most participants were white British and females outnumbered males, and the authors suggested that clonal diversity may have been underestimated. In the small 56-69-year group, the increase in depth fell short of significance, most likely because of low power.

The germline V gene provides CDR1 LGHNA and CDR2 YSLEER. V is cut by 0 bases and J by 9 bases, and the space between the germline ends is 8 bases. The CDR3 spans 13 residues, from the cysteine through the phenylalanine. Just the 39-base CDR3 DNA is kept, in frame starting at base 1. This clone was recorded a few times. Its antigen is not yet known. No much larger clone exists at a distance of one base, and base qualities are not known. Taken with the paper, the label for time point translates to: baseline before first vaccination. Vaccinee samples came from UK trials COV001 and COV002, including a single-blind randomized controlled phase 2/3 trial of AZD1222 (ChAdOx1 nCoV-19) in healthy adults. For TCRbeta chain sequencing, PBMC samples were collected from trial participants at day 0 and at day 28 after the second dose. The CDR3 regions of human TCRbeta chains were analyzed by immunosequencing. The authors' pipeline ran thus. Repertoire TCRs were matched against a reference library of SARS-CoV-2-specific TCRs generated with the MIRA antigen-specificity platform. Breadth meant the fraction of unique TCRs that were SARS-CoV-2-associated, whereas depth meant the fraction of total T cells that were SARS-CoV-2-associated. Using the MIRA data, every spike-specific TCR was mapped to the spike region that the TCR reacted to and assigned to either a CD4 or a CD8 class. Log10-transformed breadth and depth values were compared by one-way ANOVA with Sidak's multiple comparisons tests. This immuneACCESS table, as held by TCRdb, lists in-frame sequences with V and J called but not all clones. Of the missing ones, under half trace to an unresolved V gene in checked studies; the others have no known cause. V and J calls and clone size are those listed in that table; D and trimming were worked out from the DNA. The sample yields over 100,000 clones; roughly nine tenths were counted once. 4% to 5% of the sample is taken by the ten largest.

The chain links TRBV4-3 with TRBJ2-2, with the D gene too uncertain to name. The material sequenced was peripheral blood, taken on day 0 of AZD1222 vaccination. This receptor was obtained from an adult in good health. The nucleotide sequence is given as TGCGCCAGCAGCCAAGACCCCCACCGGGAGCTGTTTTTT. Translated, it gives CASSQDPHRELFF.